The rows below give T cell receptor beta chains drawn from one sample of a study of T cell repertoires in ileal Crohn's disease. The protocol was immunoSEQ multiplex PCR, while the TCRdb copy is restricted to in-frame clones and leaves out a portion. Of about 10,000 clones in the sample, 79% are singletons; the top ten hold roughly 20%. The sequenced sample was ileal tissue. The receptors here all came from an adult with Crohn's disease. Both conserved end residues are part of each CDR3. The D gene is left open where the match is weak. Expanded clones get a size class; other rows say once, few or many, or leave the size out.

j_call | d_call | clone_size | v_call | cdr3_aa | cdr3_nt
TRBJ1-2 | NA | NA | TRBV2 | CASTQSNYGYTF | TGTGCCAGCACACAGTCTAACTATGGCTACACCTTC
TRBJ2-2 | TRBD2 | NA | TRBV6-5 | CASSYAGGQTGELFF | TGTGCCAGCAGTTATGCGGGGGGGCAAACCGGGGAGCTGTTTTTT
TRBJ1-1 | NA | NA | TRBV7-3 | CASSPGLYAEAFF | TGTGCCAGCAGCCCTGGGCTTTACGCTGAAGCTTTCTTT
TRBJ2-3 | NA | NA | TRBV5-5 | CASSSGRAYNTDTQYF | TGTGCCAGCAGCTCGGGTAGAGCATACAACACAGATACGCAGTATTTT
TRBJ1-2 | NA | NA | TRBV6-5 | CAAAHLYGYTF | TGTGCCGCTGCGCATCTCTATGGCTACACCTTC
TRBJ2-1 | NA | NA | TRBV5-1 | CASSLAGDKSSYNEQFF | TGCGCCAGCAGCTTGGCCGGGGACAAGAGCTCCTACAATGAGCAGTTCTTC
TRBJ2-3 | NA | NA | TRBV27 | CASSRGPSGDTQYF | TGTGCCAGCAGCCGCGGACCTTCGGGGGATACGCAGTATTTT
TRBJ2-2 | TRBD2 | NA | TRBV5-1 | CASSLAGGANTGELFF | TGCGCCAGCAGCTTGGCTGGGGGGGCGAACACCGGGGAGCTGTTTTTT
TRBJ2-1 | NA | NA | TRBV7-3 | CASSRGGSYNEQFF | TGTGCCAGCAGCCGAGGAGGTTCCTACAATGAGCAGTTCTTC
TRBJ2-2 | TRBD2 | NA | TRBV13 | CASSSQRGRTGELFF | TGTGCCAGCAGCTCCCAGCGGGGTCGGACCGGGGAGCTGTTTTTT
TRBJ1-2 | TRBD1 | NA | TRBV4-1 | CASSPRDRVWYGYTF | TGCGCCAGCAGCCCTCGGGACAGGGTTTGGTATGGCTACACCTTC
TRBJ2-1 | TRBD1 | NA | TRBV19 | CASIGGRGLNEQFF | TGTGCCAGTATAGGGGGCAGGGGCCTCAATGAGCAGTTCTTC
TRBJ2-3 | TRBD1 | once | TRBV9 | CASTPTGGRTDTQYF | TGTGCCAGCACCCCTACAGGGGGCCGCACAGATACGCAGTATTTT
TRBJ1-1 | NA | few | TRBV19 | CASSPQGAEAFF | TGTGCCAGTAGTCCACAGGGAGCTGAAGCTTTCTTT
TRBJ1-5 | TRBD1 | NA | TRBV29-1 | CSVVPAGGGNQPQHF | TGCAGCGTTGTTCCGGCAGGGGGCGGCAATCAGCCCCAGCATTTT
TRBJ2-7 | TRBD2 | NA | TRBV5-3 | CARSPGGSEQYF | TGTGCCAGAAGCCCGGGGGGGAGCGAGCAGTACTTC
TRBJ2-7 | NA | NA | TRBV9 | CASSRGGVSYEQYF | TGTGCCAGCAGCAGAGGGGGGGTATCCTACGAGCAGTACTTC
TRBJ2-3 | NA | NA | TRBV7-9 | CASSLVARGTDTQYF | TGTGCCAGCAGCTTAGTAGCCAGGGGCACAGATACGCAGTATTTT
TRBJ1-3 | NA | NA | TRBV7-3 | CASSLNPQAGPGNTIYF | TGTGCCAGCAGCTTAAACCCTCAGGCAGGGCCTGGAAACACCATATATTTT
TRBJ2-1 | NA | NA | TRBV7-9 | CASSLDLLSSYNEQFF | TGTGCCAGCAGCTTAGACCTCCTTAGCTCCTACAATGAGCAGTTCTTC
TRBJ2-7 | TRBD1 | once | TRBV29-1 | CSRPGTGNYEQYF | TGCAGCCGTCCCGGGACAGGAAACTACGAGCAGTACTTC
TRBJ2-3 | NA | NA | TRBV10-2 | CASSADYTQYF | TGCGCCAGCAGTGCGGACTATACGCAGTATTTT
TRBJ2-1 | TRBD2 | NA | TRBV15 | CATSARGLRGYNEQFF | TGTGCCACCAGCGCCCGAGGGTTGCGGGGGTACAATGAGCAGTTCTTC
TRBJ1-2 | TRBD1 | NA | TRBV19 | CASSLGQYNYGYTF | TGTGCCAGTAGTTTGGGACAGTATAACTATGGCTACACCTTC
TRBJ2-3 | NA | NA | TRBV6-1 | CASTSPWTKEDTQYF | TGTGCCAGCACCTCTCCTTGGACTAAGGAGGATACGCAGTATTTT
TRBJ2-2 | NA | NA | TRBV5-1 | CASSSDRPGELFF | TGCGCCAGCAGCTCAGACAGGCCCGGGGAGCTGTTTTTT
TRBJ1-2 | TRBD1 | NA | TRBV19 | CASRLHRTGGDYGYTF | TGTGCCAGTAGACTTCACCGGACAGGGGGCGACTATGGCTACACCTTC
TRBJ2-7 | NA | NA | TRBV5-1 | CASSFLDLYSYEQYF | TGCGCCAGCAGCTTTTTGGACTTGTACTCCTACGAGCAGTACTTC
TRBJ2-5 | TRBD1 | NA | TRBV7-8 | CASSLDSLQGAKETQYF | TGTGCCAGCAGCTTAGACTCCCTACAGGGGGCAAAAGAGACCCAGTACTTC
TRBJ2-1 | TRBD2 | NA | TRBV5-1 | CASSLVLAGNEQFF | TGCGCCAGCAGCTTGGTACTAGCGGGAAATGAGCAGTTCTTC
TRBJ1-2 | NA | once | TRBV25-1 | CASRLSAGYTF | TGTGCCAGCCGCCTATCAGCGGGCTACACCTTC
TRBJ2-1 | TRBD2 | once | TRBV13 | CASSQRLAGLGKWEFF | TGTGCCAGCAGCCAACGACTAGCGGGACTTGGAAAGTGGGAGTTCTTC
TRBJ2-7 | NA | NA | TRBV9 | CASAREGGGYEQYF | TGTGCCAGCGCGCGAGAGGGAGGAGGCTACGAGCAGTACTTC
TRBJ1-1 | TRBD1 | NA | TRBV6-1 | CASSPRGQGRTEAFF | TGTGCCAGCAGTCCCCGGGGACAGGGAAGGACTGAAGCTTTCTTT
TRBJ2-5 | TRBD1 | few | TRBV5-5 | CASSHTGARQETQYF | TGTGCCAGCAGCCATACAGGGGCCAGACAAGAGACCCAGTACTTC
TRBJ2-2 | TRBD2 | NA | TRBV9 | CASSVLRGLANTGELFF | TGTGCCAGCAGCGTATTACGCGGACTAGCGAACACCGGGGAGCTGTTTTTT
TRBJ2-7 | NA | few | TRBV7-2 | CASSPRAALRTYEQYF | TGTGCCAGCAGCCCCCGAGCGGCCCTCAGAACCTACGAGCAGTACTTC